This T cell receptor (beta chain) stems from a study of T cell responses to AZD1222 COVID-19 vaccine. Generated by immunoSEQ multiplex PCR, the TCRdb table keeps only in-frame clones and is missing some. The sample has about 120,000 clones, about 92% seen once; the top ten hold under 1.2%. Germline CDR1 and CDR2: SGHTA and FQGNSA. The CDR3 contains 15 residues. V lost 1 base to trimming and J lost 2 bases, with 12 bases between them. The sample consisted of peripheral blood, taken on day 0 of AZD1222 vaccination. This receptor was obtained from an adult in good health. V usage is TRBV7-2 and J usage is TRBJ2-7; perhaps TRBD2 as D (6 bases). This CDR3 reads CASSLDGTSTYEQYF. CDR3 sequence (DNA): TGTGCCAGCAGCTTAGATGGGACTTCCACCTACGAGCAGTACTTC.